This TCR beta chain derives from a study of T cells after yellow fever vaccination. The CDR3 contains 14 residues. CDR1 is MNHEY, CDR2 SVGAGI, per germline. Trimming removed 6 bases from V and 6 bases from J, with 15 bases in between. TCR cDNA, made by 5'RACE template switching, carried an added universal primer site and UMIs. TCRdb re-analysed the 5' RACE reads in MiXCR, keeping a single row per CDR3 protein. Here the sample spans some 420,000 distinct CDR3 sequences, around 19% being singletons. On this clonotype: Its antigen remains unknown.

General study results and limits: Reappearance after the booster was observed for most primary-vaccination clones (about 95% CD4, roughly 90% CD8). A limited proportion of clonotypes was detected within both the CD4 and CD8 compartments. Weaker overall was a secondary response that nonetheless peaked faster, on day 5 versus 15.

V and J are TRBV6-5 and TRBJ1-5, with D tentatively TRBD1 (6 bases). The sequence derives from a man younger than 30 who received the YFV17D yellow fever vaccine. The sequences come from PBMCs, collected before the yellow fever booster vaccination. The CDR3: CASRPSRGGQPQHF. The CDR3 bases are TGTGCCAGCAGGCCAAGCCGAGGGGGTCAGCCCCAGCATTTT.